This T cell receptor beta chain came from a study of blood T cell repertoires in COVID-19. Looking at the study overall: The samples span acute and convalescent COVID-19 from the United States, Italy and Spain. The analysed material was cDNA or gDNA that came from T cells, B-cell-depleted T cells, or PBMCs.

The germline CDR1 and CDR2 sequences are MNHEY and SVGAGI. V dropped 9 bases and J dropped 6; count of bases not matched to a gene: 10. CDR3 size: 14 residues. Original analysis: By means of reference gene primer amplification, nucleated cell counts were estimated. Sequenced by immunoSEQ multiplex PCR; TCRdb stores in-frame clones only, minus some. That table furnishes V, J and clone size, whereas the DNA furnished D and trimming. The table lists around 150,000 clones, 70% to 90% of them singletons. The receptor was derived from a man between 60 and 70 years old with acute or convalescent COVID-19. What was sequenced was peripheral blood. The genes are TRBV6-5 and TRBJ1-4, with TRBD1 matching over 7 bases. As DNA, the CDR3 is TGTGCCAGTGTTCAGGGGGAGTGGGATGAAAAACTGTTTTTT. Protein sequence: CASVQGEWDEKLFF.